This T cell receptor (beta chain) was profiled in a study of T cell responses to AZD1222 COVID-19 vaccine. The CDR3 is made up of 15 amino acids. The ends were cut back, 0 bases at V and 1 base at J, with 6 bases in the middle. CDR1 LGHNA and CDR2 YSLEER come from the germline V gene. The data were produced by immunoSEQ multiplex PCR, yet TCRdb's version contains in-frame clones alone and is incomplete. The data contain about 150,000 clones, 80% to 90% of them seen just once; the ten biggest clones take up roughly 9.7%. The rearrangement uses TRBV4-3 and TRBJ1-4; D is uncertain. The starting material was peripheral blood, obtained 28 days after the second AZD1222 dose. The sequence derives from an adult who received the AZD1222 COVID-19 vaccine. CDR3 loop: CASSQEGKTNEKLFF. The CDR3 bases are TGCGCCAGCAGCCAAGAGGGCAAAACTAATGAAAAACTGTTTTTT.